This T cell receptor (beta chain) appears in the sequencing data of a study of OX40 agonist ivuxolimab in advanced cancers. Repertoires were generated with immunoSEQ multiplex PCR, while TCRdb's copy carries only in-frame clones and drops some. The repertoire holds 60,000 or so clones, with more than 70% as singletons. Of note for this clone: Other DNA variants within this sample encode the same CDR3.

The origin of this receptor is an adult with an advanced solid tumor such as melanoma, head and neck, liver or kidney cancer. The material was CD4+ or CD8+ T cells sorted from blood, obtained in a trial of the OX40 agonist ivuxolimab.

In DNA form, the CDR3 reads TGTGCCTGGGGGTCGGCTGGGGGGACCCACGAGCAGTACTTC. Translating it yields CAWGSAGGTHEQYF. V gene TRBV30 combines with J gene TRBJ2-7; TRBD2 might be the D (6 bases). V gave up 5 bases and J gave up 5 bases, with 19 bases separating them. The length of the CDR3 is 14 residues. CDR1 and CDR2 from the germline V gene are GTSNPN and SVGIG (reference sequence).